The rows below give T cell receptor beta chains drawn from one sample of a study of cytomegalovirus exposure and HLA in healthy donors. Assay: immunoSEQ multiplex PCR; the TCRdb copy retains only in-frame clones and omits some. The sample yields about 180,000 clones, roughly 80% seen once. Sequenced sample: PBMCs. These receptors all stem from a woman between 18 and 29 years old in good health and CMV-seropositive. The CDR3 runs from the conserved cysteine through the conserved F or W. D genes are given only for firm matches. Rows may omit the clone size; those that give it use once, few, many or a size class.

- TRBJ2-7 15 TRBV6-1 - TGTGCCAGCAGTGAAGCCCTGGCCAGGGTATACGAGCAGTACTTC CASSEALARVYEQYF
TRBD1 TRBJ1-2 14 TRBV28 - TGTGCCAGCAGTTCCCGGGACAGGGGCAATGGCTACACCTTC CASSSRDRGNGYTF
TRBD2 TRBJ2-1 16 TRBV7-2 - TGTGCCAGCAGCTTAGAACTAGCGGGGGTGTACAATGAGCAGTTCTTC CASSLELAGVYNEQFF
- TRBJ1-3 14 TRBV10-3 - TGTGCCATCAGTGTACAGGAAACTGGAAACACCATATATTTT CAISVQETGNTIYF
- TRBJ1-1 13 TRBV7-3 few TGTGCCAGCAGCTTAATGGGGGGCACTGAAGCTTTCTTT CASSLMGGTEAFF
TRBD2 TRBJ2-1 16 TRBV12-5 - TGTGCTAGTGCTCCAGCGGGGGGGAGCTCCTACAATGAGCAGTTCTTC CASAPAGGSSYNEQFF
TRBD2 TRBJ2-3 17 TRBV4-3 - TGCGCCAGCAGCCAATCCCCCCTAGCGGGGGGCACAGATACGCAGTATTTT CASSQSPLAGGTDTQYF
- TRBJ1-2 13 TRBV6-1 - TGTGCCAGCAGGATACAGGGTAACTATGGCTACACCTTC CASRIQGNYGYTF
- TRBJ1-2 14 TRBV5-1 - TGCGCCAGCAGCTCCGGACAGAACGTTGTGGGCTACACCTTC CASSSGQNVVGYTF
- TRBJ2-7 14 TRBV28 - TGTGCCAGCAGTTTACTGACGGGATCCTACGAGCAGTACTTC CASSLLTGSYEQYF
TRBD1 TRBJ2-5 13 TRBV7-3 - TGTGCCAGCAGCACGACAGGGCAAGAGACCCAGTACTTC CASSTTGQETQYF
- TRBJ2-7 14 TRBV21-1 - TGTGCCAGCAGCAAAGAGATCGCCAGTAACGAGCAGTACTTC CASSKEIASNEQYF
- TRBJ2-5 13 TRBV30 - TGTGCCTGGAGCGGGGGGCCCCAGGAGACCCAGTACTTC CAWSGGPQETQYF
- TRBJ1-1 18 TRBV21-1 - TGTGCCAGCAATTGGCAAGGCTCTGGGGGCGCGTCGAACACTGAAGCTTTCTTT CASNWQGSGGASNTEAFF
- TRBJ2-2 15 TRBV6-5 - TGTGCCAGCAGTCCCCGGGGGACCTACACCGGGGAGCTGTTTTTT CASSPRGTYTGELFF
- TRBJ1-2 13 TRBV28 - TGTGCCAGCTGTCCGGGATCAGTCGAGGACTACACCTTC CASCPGSVEDYTF
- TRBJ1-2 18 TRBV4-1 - TGCGCCAGCAGCCAAGATCGGCCGGGGGGGCGGGGAGGCTATGGCTACACCTTC CASSQDRPGGRGGYGYTF
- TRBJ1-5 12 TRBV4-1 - TGCGCCAGCAGCCATCCACGCGGGGACCAGCATTTT CASSHPRGDQHF
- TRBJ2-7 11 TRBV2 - TGTGCCAGCAGGAGCTCCTACGAGCAGTACTTC CASRSSYEQYF
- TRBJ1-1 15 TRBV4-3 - TGCGCCAGCAGCCAAGATTATGTACAGAACACTGAAGCTTTCTTT CASSQDYVQNTEAFF
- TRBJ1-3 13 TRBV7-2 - TGTGCCAGCAGCGCGGGGATTTGGGACACCATATATTTT CASSAGIWDTIYF
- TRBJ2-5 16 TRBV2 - TGTGCCAGCGCCCAAATGGACATTCCGGCTCAGGAGACCCAGTACTTC CASAQMDIPAQETQYF
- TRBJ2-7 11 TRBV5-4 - TGTGCCAGCAGCGACAGACAGGAGTGGTACTTC CASSDRQEWYF
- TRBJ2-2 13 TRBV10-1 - TGCGCCAGCAGCGCGGCGAACACCGGGGAGCTGTTTTTT CASSAANTGELFF
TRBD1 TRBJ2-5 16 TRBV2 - TGTGCCAGCACCTGGGGGGACAGGGACAGCCAAGAGACCCAGTACTTC CASTWGDRDSQETQYF
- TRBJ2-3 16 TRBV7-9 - TGTGCCAGCAGCCATAGGACAGGAGGGGAGGCCAAAACGCAGTATTTT CASSHRTGGEAKTQYF
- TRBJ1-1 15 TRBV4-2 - TGTGCCAGCAGCCCCCTCCCAAGGAGATACACTGAAGCTTTCTTT CASSPLPRRYTEAFF
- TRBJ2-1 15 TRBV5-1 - TGCGCCAGCAGCTTGTGGGGGGGCCCCTACAATGAGCAGTTCTTC CASSLWGGPYNEQFF
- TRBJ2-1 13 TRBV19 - TGTGCCAGTAGTACATCCCCGGAGCGGGAGCAGTTCTTC CASSTSPEREQFF
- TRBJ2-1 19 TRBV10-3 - TGTGCCATCAGTGAGGGTATGACTACGCCCCCAACCCCCTACAATGAGCAGTTCTTC CAISEGMTTPPTPYNEQFF
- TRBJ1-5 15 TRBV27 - TGTGCCAGCAGTTCGTTGGCCGGGGGCAATCAGCCCCAGCATTTT CASSSLAGGNQPQHF
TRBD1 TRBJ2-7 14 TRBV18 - TGTGCCAGCTCACCCGGGACAGGGGTTTACGAGCAGTACTTC CASSPGTGVYEQYF
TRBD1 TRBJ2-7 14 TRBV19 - TGTGCCAGTAGTATCGGGACAGACCTCTACGAGCAGTACTTC CASSIGTDLYEQYF
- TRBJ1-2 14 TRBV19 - TGTGCCAGTAGTAAGGCGGCGGGGGCCTATGGCTACACCTTC CASSKAAGAYGYTF
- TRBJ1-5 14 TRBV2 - TGTGCCAGCAGTGAAGCCGGCGCGGTGTGGCCCCAGCATTTT CASSEAGAVWPQHF
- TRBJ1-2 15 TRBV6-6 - TGTGCCAGCAGTTTCTGGGGCGCCGACGGGGGTGGCTACACCTTC CASSFWGADGGGYTF
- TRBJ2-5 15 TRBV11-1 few TGTGCCAGCAGCTTAAGCGGTTACAGGGAGGAGACCCAGTACTTC CASSLSGYREETQYF